This T cell receptor (beta chain) comes out of a study of identifying expanded T cells in peripheral blood. Here immunoSEQ multiplex PCR was the method, and the copy in TCRdb shows in-frame clones only, minus some. The sample lists around 76,000 clones; roughly nine tenths were seen once. Germline V gene lookup returns CDR1 MGHRA and CDR2 YSYEKL. After removal of 3 bases from V and 7 bases from J, the junction contained 15 bases not matched to a gene. The CDR3 length is 16 residues. Study findings and constraints: Technical replicates showed approximately 1.2 changed clones; around 2 weeks 15 to 20; four weeks 19.

Notes on this clone: Its antigen is not known.

V usage is TRBV4-1 and J usage is TRBJ2-7; 7 bases fit TRBD1. Material: blood. The clonotype comes from a person between 18 and 69 years old in good health. The CDR3 nucleotides read TGCGCCAGCAGCCACTCCCGACAGGGCCCCTCGAATGAGCAGTACTTC. Protein sequence: CASSHSRQGPSNEQYF.